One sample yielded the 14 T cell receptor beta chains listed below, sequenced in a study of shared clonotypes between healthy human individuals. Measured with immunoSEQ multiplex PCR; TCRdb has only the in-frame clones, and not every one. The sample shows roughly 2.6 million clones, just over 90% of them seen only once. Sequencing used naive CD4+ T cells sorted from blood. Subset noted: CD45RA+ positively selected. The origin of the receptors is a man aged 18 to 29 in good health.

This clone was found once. CDR3 nucleotide sequence: TGTGCCAGCAGCGTGAAAGGGACAGCCAACGAGCAGTACTTC. It translates to CASSVKGTANEQYF. The V gene is TRBV7-2, the J gene TRBJ2-7; 7 bases align to TRBD1. Trimming took 5 bases from V and 5 from J; bases not matched to a gene: 9. Germline lookup yields CDR1 SGHTA and CDR2 FQGNSA. CDR3 size: 14 residues. Full variable domain (missing parts from reference TRBV7-2 and TRBJ2-7): GAGVSQSPSNKVTEKGKDVELRCDPISGHTALYWYRQSLGQGLEFLIYFQGNSAPDKSGLPSDRFSAERTGGSVSTLTIQRTQQEDSAVYLCASSVKGTANEQYFGPGTRLTVT.

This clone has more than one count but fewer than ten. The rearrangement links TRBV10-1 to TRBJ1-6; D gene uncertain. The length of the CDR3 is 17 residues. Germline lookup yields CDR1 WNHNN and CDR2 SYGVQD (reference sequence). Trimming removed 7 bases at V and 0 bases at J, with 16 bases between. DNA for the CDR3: TGCGCCAGCAATAAATCCCGGAGGGACTCCTATAATTCACCCCTCCACTTT. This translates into CASNKSRRDSYNSPLHF.

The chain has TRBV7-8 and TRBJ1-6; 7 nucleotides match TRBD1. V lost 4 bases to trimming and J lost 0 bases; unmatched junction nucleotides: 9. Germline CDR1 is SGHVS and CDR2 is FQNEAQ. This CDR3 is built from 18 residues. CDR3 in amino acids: CASSSAGQASSYNSPLHF. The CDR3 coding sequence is TGTGCCAGCAGCTCCGCAGGACAGGCAAGCTCCTATAATTCACCCCTCCACTTT.

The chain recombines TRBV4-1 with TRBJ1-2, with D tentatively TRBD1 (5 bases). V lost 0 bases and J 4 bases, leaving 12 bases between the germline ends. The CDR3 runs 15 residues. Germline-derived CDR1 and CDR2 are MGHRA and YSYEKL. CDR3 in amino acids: CASSQDPGLGYGYTF. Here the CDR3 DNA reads TGCGCCAGCAGCCAAGATCCAGGGTTAGGCTATGGCTACACCTTC.

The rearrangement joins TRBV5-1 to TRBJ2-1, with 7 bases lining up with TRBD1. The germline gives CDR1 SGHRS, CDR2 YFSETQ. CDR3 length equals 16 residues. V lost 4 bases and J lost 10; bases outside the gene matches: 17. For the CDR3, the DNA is TGCGCCAGCAGCGGGGACAGCTTGCCTGTAGGGGTCGAGCAGTTCTTC. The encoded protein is CASSGDSLPVGVEQFF.

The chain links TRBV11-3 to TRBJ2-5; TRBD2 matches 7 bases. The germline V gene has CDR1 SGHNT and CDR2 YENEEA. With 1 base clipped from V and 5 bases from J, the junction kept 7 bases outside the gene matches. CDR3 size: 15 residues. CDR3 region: CASSLGGGGTETQYF. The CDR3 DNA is TGTGCCAGCAGCTTAGGTGGGGGGGGTACGGAGACCCAGTACTTC.

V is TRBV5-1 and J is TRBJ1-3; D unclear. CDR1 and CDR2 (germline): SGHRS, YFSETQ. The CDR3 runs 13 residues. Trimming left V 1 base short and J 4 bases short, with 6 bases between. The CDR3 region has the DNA TGCGCCAGCAGCTTGTACGGGGGAAACACCATATATTTT. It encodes CASSLYGGNTIYF.

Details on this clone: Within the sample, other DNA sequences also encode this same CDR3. CDR3 in amino acids: CASSVVGETQYF. Written as DNA, the CDR3 is TGTGCCAGCAGCGTAGTAGGAGAGACCCAGTACTTC. V usage is TRBV9 and J usage is TRBJ2-5; D is ambiguous. Germline V gene lookup returns CDR1 SGDLS and CDR2 YYNGEE. The CDR3 is made up of 12 amino acids. V gave up 0 bases and J gave up 4 bases, with 4 bases separating them.

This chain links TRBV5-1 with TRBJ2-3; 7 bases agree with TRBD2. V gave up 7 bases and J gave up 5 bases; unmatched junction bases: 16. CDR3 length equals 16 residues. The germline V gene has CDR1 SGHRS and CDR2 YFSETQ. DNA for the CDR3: TGCGCCAGCTCGAGAGGTGAGGGAGGGCCGGGAGATACGCAGTATTTT. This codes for CASSRGEGGPGDTQYF.

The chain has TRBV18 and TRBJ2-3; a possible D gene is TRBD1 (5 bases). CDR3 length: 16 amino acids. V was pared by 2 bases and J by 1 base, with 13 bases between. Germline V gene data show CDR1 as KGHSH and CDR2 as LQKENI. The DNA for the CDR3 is TGTGCCAGCTCACCAATCTCTGACAGCCGCACAGATACGCAGTATTTT. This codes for CASSPISDSRTDTQYF.

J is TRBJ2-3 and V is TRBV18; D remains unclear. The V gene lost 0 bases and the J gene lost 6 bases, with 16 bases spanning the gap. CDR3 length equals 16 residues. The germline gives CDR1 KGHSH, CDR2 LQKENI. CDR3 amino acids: CASSPPFQKVTDTQYF. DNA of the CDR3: TGTGCCAGCTCACCACCCTTCCAAAAGGTCACTGATACGCAGTATTTT. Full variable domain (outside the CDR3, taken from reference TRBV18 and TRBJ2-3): NAGVMQNPRHLVRRRGQEARLRCSPMKGHSHVYWYRQLPEEGLKFMVYLQKENIIDESGMPKERFSAEFPKEGPSILRIQQVVRGDSAAYFCASSPPFQKVTDTQYFGPGTRLTVL.

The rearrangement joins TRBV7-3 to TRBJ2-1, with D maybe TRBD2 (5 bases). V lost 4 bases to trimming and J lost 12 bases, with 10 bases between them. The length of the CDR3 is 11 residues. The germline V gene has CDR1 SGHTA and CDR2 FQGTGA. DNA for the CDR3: TGTGCCAGCAGCTCGAATGCGGGGCAGTTCTTC. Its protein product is CASSSNAGQFF. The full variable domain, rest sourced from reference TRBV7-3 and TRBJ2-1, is GAGVSQTPSNKVTEKGKYVELRCDPISGHTALYWYRQSLGQGPEFLIYFQGTGAADDSGLPNDRFFAVRPEGSVSTLKIQRTERGDSAVYLCASSSNAGQFFGPGTRLTVL.

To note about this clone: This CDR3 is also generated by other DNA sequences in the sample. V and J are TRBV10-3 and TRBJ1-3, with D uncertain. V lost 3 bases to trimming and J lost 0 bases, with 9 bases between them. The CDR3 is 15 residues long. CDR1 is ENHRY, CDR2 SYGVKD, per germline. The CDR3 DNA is TGTGCCATCAGTGAAATAGGGTCCTCTGGAAACACCATATATTTT. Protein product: CAISEIGSSGNTIYF.

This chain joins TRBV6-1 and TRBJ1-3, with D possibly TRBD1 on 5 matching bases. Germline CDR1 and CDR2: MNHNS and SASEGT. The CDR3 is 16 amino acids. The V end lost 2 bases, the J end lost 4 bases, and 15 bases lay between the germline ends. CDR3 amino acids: CASSENFGDLGNTIYF. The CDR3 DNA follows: TGTGCCAGCAGTGAAAATTTTGGGGACCTCGGAAACACCATATATTTT.